The 3 T cell receptor beta chains below all came from one sample that was sequenced in a study of blood T cell repertoires in COVID-19. Libraries were prepared by immunoSEQ multiplex PCR; TCRdb keeps only in-frame clonotypes and omits some of them. The data show 260,000 or so clones, around 84% seen once. The sequencing input was PBMCs or T cells enriched from blood (not recorded which). The receptors were gathered from a man younger than 35 who had recovered from COVID-19.

The chain carries TRBV9 and TRBJ2-1; 12 nucleotides agree with TRBD2. The CDR3 is 20 amino acids. The germline gives CDR1 SGDLS, CDR2 YYNGEE. V shed 0 bases, J shed 0 bases, and the junction held 10 bases outside the gene matches. DNA of the CDR3: TGTGCCAGCAGCGTAGTTTTACTAGCGGGGGGCAGGAGCTCCTACAATGAGCAGTTCTTC. The encoded protein is CASSVVLLAGGRSSYNEQFF. The entire variable domain, with the rest obtained from reference TRBV9 and TRBJ2-1, is as follows: DSGVTQTPKHLITATGQRVTLRCSPRSGDLSVYWYQQSLDQGLQFLIQYYNGEERAKGNILERFSAQQFPDLHSELNLSSLELGDSALYFCASSVVLLAGGRSSYNEQFFGPGTRLTVL.

This chain connects TRBV12-3 or TRBV12-4 to TRBJ1-1, with TRBD1 as a possible D gene (6 bases). The CDR3 is made up of 13 amino acids. Trimming removed 3 bases from V and 3 bases from J, with 8 bases in between. The CDR3: CASSLRQDTEAFF. For the CDR3, the DNA is TGTGCCAGCAGTTTGAGACAGGACACTGAAGCTTTCTTT.

The chain employs TRBV20-1 and TRBJ1-1; D is unclear. The germline CDR1 and CDR2 sequences are DFQATT and SNEGSKA (reference sequence). Trimming took off 3 bases at V and 12 bases at J, with 14 bases between the two ends. This CDR3 contains 11 residues. The CDR3 loop is CSASYRAGTFF. CDR3 coding DNA: TGCAGTGCTAGTTATAGGGCCGGGACTTTCTTT.